This T cell receptor beta chain is from a study of T-cell reconstitution after alpha-beta-depleted transplantation in children. Study-wide results and caveats: A year post-transplant, T-cell counts and diversity derived mostly from newly produced T cells. The high TCRbeta diversity at day 60 in some patients came from surviving recipient T cells and thymic progenitors. Expanded graft clones, several hundred of them, were reportedly the source of alpha-beta T cells about two months after transplant.

Unique molecular identifiers were used in preparing the TCRbeta library. Using its own MiXCR run on the PCR reads, TCRdb lists one record per CDR3 protein. The table lists about 540,000 distinct CDR3 sequences, around 27% of them singletons. To note about this clonotype: As yet, its antigen is unknown.

The material was PBMCs, obtained before TCRalphabeta/CD19-depleted stem cell transplant. This TCR was sampled from a boy in the first two years of life with Wiskott-Aldrich syndrome, due to receive a stem cell transplant.

This CDR3 is CASSLRRRLAVYNEQFF. The DNA of the CDR3 is TGTGCCAGCAGCTTACGTCGGAGGCTAGCGGTCTACAATGAGCAGTTCTTC. The chain combines TRBV7-8 with TRBJ2-1; 7 positions match TRBD2. CDR1 and CDR2 from the germline V gene are SGHVS and FQNEAQ. The V and J ends lost 2 bases and 3 bases, in that order; junction bases with no gene match: 10. CDR3 size: 17 residues.